The 14 T cell receptor beta chains below all came from one sample that was sequenced in a study of blood T cell repertoires in COVID-19. Measured with immunoSEQ multiplex PCR; TCRdb has only the in-frame clones, and not every one. This sample has around 250,000 clones, with 70% to 90% found just once. The sequencing sample was made of peripheral blood. These receptors were obtained from a human donor in a cohort sampled during active COVID-19.

The chain combines TRBV3-1 (or the pseudogene TRBV3-2) with TRBJ1-1, with D perhaps TRBD1 (5 bases). There are 15 residues in the CDR3. Germline-derived CDR1 and CDR2 are LGHDT and YNNKEL (reference sequence). V dropped 0 bases and J dropped 0 bases, with 8 bases sitting between them. The CDR3 sequence is CASSQEGALNTEAFF. The CDR3, as DNA: TGTGCCAGCAGCCAAGAAGGGGCTCTGAACACTGAAGCTTTCTTT.

This chain connects TRBV7-2 to TRBJ2-1; 12 positions match TRBD2. This CDR3 is built from 17 residues. From germline, CDR1 is SGHTA and CDR2 FQGNSA. V was clipped by 6 bases and J by 0 bases; unmatched bases: 6. The CDR3 DNA reads TGTGCCAGCAGGGGACTAGCGGGCATGAGCTCCTACAATGAGCAGTTCTTC. As protein: CASRGLAGMSSYNEQFF.

This chain joins TRBV19 and TRBJ2-1; possibly TRBD2 for D (6 bases). Germline V gives CDR1 LNHDA, CDR2 SQIVND (reference sequence). CDR3 length: 16 amino acids. Trimming removed 7 bases from V and 9 bases from J, with 25 bases in between. In DNA, the CDR3 is TGTGCCAGTAAACTCCGGGACTGGCCAATGGGGGGTGAGCAGTTCTTC. It codes for CASKLRDWPMGGEQFF.

The V and J genes are TRBV21-1 and TRBJ1-4; the table's TRBD1 call for D was not verified on the DNA. TRBV21-1 is given as a pseudogene. The CDR3 is 21 residues long. The CDR3 DNA follows: TGTGCCAGCAGCAAAGTAGGTCGGTTCGTAGGGGAATCAGTAACTAATGAAAAACTGTTTTTT. Amino acids: CASSKVGRFVGESVTNEKLFF.

This rearrangement joins TRBV29-1 to TRBJ2-1; 11 bases line up with TRBD2. There are 16 residues in the CDR3. Trimming cost V 3 bases and J 5 bases; bases outside gene matches: 9. The germline V gene encodes CDR1 SQVTM and CDR2 ANQGSEA. The CDR3 DNA reads TGCAGCGTTGATTTCCTAGCGGGAGGACCCAACAATGAGCAGTTCTTC. Translation gives CSVDFLAGGPNNEQFF.

V and J are TRBV30 and TRBJ2-2; TRBD1 matches 7 bases. V shed 7 bases, J shed 0 bases, and the junction held 5 bases outside the gene matches. CDR1 is GTSNPN, CDR2 SVGIG, per germline (reference sequence). CDR3 length equals 14 residues. The CDR3 here is CALTGTANTGELFF. Written as DNA, the CDR3 is TGTGCCTTGACGGGGACAGCGAACACCGGGGAGCTGTTTTTT. Full variable domain (rest looked up from reference TRBV30 and TRBJ2-2): SQTIHQWPATLVQPVGSPLSLECTVEGTSNPNLYWYRQAAGRGLQLLFYSVGIGQISSEVPQNLSASRPQDRQFILSSKKLLLSDSGFYLCALTGTANTGELFFGEGSRLTVL.

The rearrangement uses TRBV7-8 and TRBJ1-6; D is unclear. The CDR3 has 14 residues. Per germline, CDR1 SGHVS and CDR2 FQNEAQ. Trimming shortened V by 5 bases and J by 7 bases, and 12 bases separated the two germline ends. The CDR3 nucleotides read TGTGCCAGCAGCCCAGAAAGGAGGAATTCACCCCTCCACTTT. Translating it yields CASSPERRNSPLHF. The whole variable domain, filled in from reference TRBV7-8 and TRBJ1-6, reads GAGVSQSPRYKVAKRGQDVALRCDPISGHVSLFWYQQALGQGPEFLTYFQNEAQLDKSGLPSDRFFAERPEGSVSTLKIQRTQQEDSAVYLCASSPERRNSPLHFGNGTRLTVT.

This clone appeared many times. The chain links TRBV25-1 to TRBJ2-7; a possible D gene is TRBD2 (5 bases). Germline-derived CDR1 and CDR2 are MGHDK and SYGVNS. V lost 1 base, J lost 0 bases, and 10 bases lay in between. The CDR3 runs to 15 residues. CDR3 in amino acids: CASSESGEASYEQYF. DNA of the CDR3: TGTGCCAGCAGTGAATCCGGGGAAGCCTCCTACGAGCAGTACTTC.

The chain uses TRBV7-2 and TRBJ2-5; D might be TRBD2 (7 bases). V lost 1 base and J lost 0, with 21 bases in between. The CDR3 length is 19 residues. CDR1 is SGHTA, CDR2 FQGNSA, per germline. The CDR3 DNA sequence: TGTGCCAGCAGCTTAGTTGGTACTGGGGGGAGGGGGTACCAAGAGACCCAGTACTTC. It yields the protein CASSLVGTGGRGYQETQYF.

The CDR3 DNA follows: TGTGCCAGCAGTTTAGGTGCGGCGATACCTAACTATGGCTACACCTTC. Its protein product is CASSLGAAIPNYGYTF. This chain connects TRBV27 to TRBJ1-2; no clear D gene. This CDR3 has 16 amino acids. Germline lookup yields CDR1 MNHEY and CDR2 SMNVEV (reference sequence). V lost 2 bases and J lost 0, with 13 bases in between.

J is TRBJ2-3 and V is TRBV19; 9 bases agree with TRBD2. The V gene's germline CDR1 is LNHDA and CDR2 SQIVND (reference sequence). V lost 5 bases and J lost 4; bases outside the gene matches: 7. The CDR3 contains 15 residues. This chain's CDR3 is CASSFSGSNADTQYF. The CDR3, as DNA: TGTGCCAGTAGTTTTAGCGGGAGTAACGCAGATACGCAGTATTTT.

This clone was detected only a few times. This chain connects TRBV7-8 to TRBJ1-1, with unresolved D. The CDR3 consists of 12 residues. V was trimmed by 10 bases and J by 5 bases, leaving 14 bases between them. Looked up from germline, CDR1 is SGHVS and CDR2 is FQNEAQ. This CDR3 is CATLETATEAFF. In DNA form, the CDR3 reads TGTGCCACCCTAGAGACCGCTACTGAAGCTTTCTTT.

This clone was detected only once. The chain is built from TRBV20-1 and TRBJ2-7; perhaps TRBD2 as D (5 bases). With 5 bases removed from V and 3 bases from J, the gap between germline ends came to 8 bases. Per the germline V gene, CDR1 is DFQATT and CDR2 is SNEGSKA (reference sequence). This CDR3 region has 11 residues. CDR3 DNA: TGCAGTGCTGGTAGCGTCTACGAGCAGTACTTC. This gives the protein CSAGSVYEQYF.

CDR3 residues: CASSGLVDRQGYGAFF. Here the CDR3 DNA reads TGCGCCAGCAGCGGATTGGTGGACCGACAGGGTTACGGAGCTTTCTTT. The rearrangement links TRBV5-1 to TRBJ1-1, with 7 positions matching TRBD1. From germline, CDR1 is SGHRS and CDR2 YFSETQ. Germline trimming cut 4 bases from V and 10 bases from J; bases unmatched to any gene: 19. This CDR3 is built from 16 residues.